One and the same sample provided the 7 T cell receptor beta chains below, sequenced in a study of a mutant IDH1 vaccine in newly diagnosed glioma. This table comes from immunoSEQ multiplex PCR, and its TCRdb copy is limited to in-frame clones, with some not included. Among about 28,000 clones listed, more than 70% were seen once. Their specific antigens are unknown. As to time point: week 5, during vaccination. All doses held 300 ug of mutant IDH1 20-mer peptide, with topical imiquimod. The sample in question was PBMCs, obtained from a glioma patient whose treatment included an IDH1 peptide vaccine. The source is a man aged 18 to 35 with glioma.

The count of this clone is one. The chain links TRBV30 to TRBJ2-5; 7 nucleotides match TRBD1. V was clipped by 5 bases and J by 5 bases; unmatched bases: 14. The CDR3 has 15 residues. The V gene's germline CDR1 is GTSNPN and CDR2 SVGIG (reference sequence). The CDR3 DNA reads as TGTGCCTGGGTACCGGGACAGTCTCCTCGGGAGACCCAGTACTTC. It translates to CAWVPGQSPRETQYF.

The chain recombines TRBV9 with TRBJ1-3, with 9 bases aligning to TRBD1. Germline trimming cut 3 bases from V and 8 bases from J; bases unmatched to any gene: 6. CDR3 size: 14 residues. Per the germline V gene, CDR1 is SGDLS and CDR2 is YYNGEE. This CDR3 reads CASSEGDRDDTIYF. CDR3 sequence (DNA): TGTGCCAGCAGCGAAGGGGACAGGGATGACACCATATATTTT.

This clone was seen only once. The chain couples TRBV30 to TRBJ2-7; D might be TRBD1 (6 bases). Germline lookup yields CDR1 GTSNPN and CDR2 SVGIG (reference sequence). Trimming cost V 4 bases and J 2 bases, with 15 bases left between them. This CDR3 comprises 14 residues. CDR3 in DNA: TGTGCCTGGACCACGGGACAAGCGGCCTACGAGCAGTACTTC. Its translation is CAWTTGQAAYEQYF.

The CDR3 nucleotides read TGTGCCAGCGGGACTAGCGGGAGGGCCCTCCACAATGAGCAGTTCTTC. It codes for CASGTSGRALHNEQFF. J is TRBJ2-1 and V is TRBV5-4, with 16 bases identical to TRBD2. Germline CDR1 reads SGHNT; CDR2 reads YYREEE (reference sequence). With 7 bases clipped from V and 5 bases from J, the junction kept 6 bases outside the gene matches. CDR3 length: 16 amino acids.

V gene TRBV6-5 combines with J gene TRBJ2-2; 8 bases fit TRBD2. The germline gives CDR1 MNHEY, CDR2 SVGAGI. The trim removed 6 bases at V and 5 bases at J, leaving 8 bases unmatched. This CDR3 is 15 amino acids long. In DNA, the CDR3 is TGTGCCAGCAGCTTTAGCGGGACCGAAACCGGGGAGCTGTTTTTT. This sequence encodes CASSFSGTETGELFF.

The rearrangement joins TRBV5-4 to TRBJ2-4; 9 bases match TRBD1. The CDR3 extends over 17 amino acids. The V gene's germline CDR1 is SGHNT and CDR2 YYREEE (reference sequence). The J segment lost 0 bases and the V segment lost 4 bases, leaving 8 bases of the junction unmatched. Here the CDR3 DNA reads TGTGCCAGCAGCCAGGGACAGGGCTTGGGAGCCAAAAACATTCAGTACTTC. Translated, it gives CASSQGQGLGAKNIQYF.

This clone was seen only a few times. This rearrangement joins TRBV30 to TRBJ1-4; a possible D gene is TRBD1 (6 bases). Germline assignment: CDR1 GTSNPN and CDR2 SVGIG (reference sequence). There are 18 residues in the CDR3. Between the trimmed V and J ends, which lost 0 bases and 8 bases, there was a span of 25 bases. In DNA form, the CDR3 reads TGTGCCTGGAGTGTACCGGGGGCCGAAAATAGAGGATACGAAAAACTGTTTTTT. This gives the protein CAWSVPGAENRGYEKLFF.